These T cell receptor beta chains were read from a single sample in a study of blood T cell repertoires in COVID-19. TCRdb keeps only in-frame clones here, not all; method: immunoSEQ multiplex PCR. The table lists hundreds of thousands of clones, about 82% of them singletons, with about 5.1% in the top ten. The sequenced material came from peripheral blood. All receptors derive from a man aged 45-60 years with active or convalescent COVID-19. The CDR3 runs from the conserved cysteine through the conserved F or W. D genes are given only for firm matches. Size tells how often a clone was seen (once, few, many) or the class of an expanded clone, and some rows leave it out.

clone_size,j_call,v_call,d_call,cdr3_aa,cdr3_nt
NA,TRBJ2-7,TRBV30,TRBD2,CALRPKRLAVYEQYF,TGTGCCTTACGCCCAAAGAGACTAGCTGTATACGAGCAGTACTTC
once,TRBJ1-1,TRBV6-5,NA,CASSYARSKAEAFF,TGTGCCAGCAGTTACGCCCGGTCCAAAGCTGAAGCTTTCTTT
once,TRBJ2-7,TRBV6-5,NA,CATSHRAKTYEQYF,TGTGCCACCTCTCACAGGGCGAAGACCTACGAGCAGTACTTC
NA,TRBJ1-6,TRBV5-4,NA,CASRSNRAENSPLHF,TGTGCCAGCAGATCGAACAGGGCTGAGAATTCACCCCTCCACTTT
NA,TRBJ2-7,TRBV21-1,NA,CASSKALGLAGPTYEQYF,TGTGCCAGCAGCAAAGCGCTGGGACTAGCGGGTCCGACCTACGAGCAGTACTTC
NA,TRBJ2-5,TRBV5-4,NA,CASSPALAETQYF,TGTGCCAGCAGCCCGGCCTTAGCTGAGACCCAGTACTTC
NA,TRBJ2-5,TRBV5-6,NA,CASSLVLASQETQYF,TGTGCCAGCAGCTTGGTGCTAGCGTCACAAGAGACCCAGTACTTC
NA,TRBJ2-7,TRBV27,TRBD2,CASSPQGGSGRYHEQYF,TGTGCCAGCAGTCCCCAAGGAGGGAGCGGGAGGTACCACGAGCAGTACTTC
NA,TRBJ2-7,TRBV6-6,TRBD2,CASNAGVTYEQYF,TGTGCCAGCAATGCGGGAGTCACCTACGAGCAGTACTTC
NA,TRBJ2-2,TRBV18,NA,CASSRQVNTGELFF,TGTGCCAGCTCAAGACAGGTTAACACCGGGGAGCTGTTTTTT
once,TRBJ2-1,TRBV6-5,TRBD1,CASMTGGNEQFF,TGTGCCAGCATGACAGGGGGAAATGAGCAGTTCTTC
NA,TRBJ1-2,TRBV4-1,NA,CASAPRTEDYGYTF,TGCGCCAGCGCCCCCAGGACAGAAGACTATGGCTACACCTTC
NA,TRBJ2-1,TRBV7-2,NA,CASSNLALDEQFF,TGTGCCAGCAGCAATCTAGCGCTCGATGAGCAGTTCTTC
NA,TRBJ1-4,TRBV10-3,TRBD1,CAISESLQGSEKLFF,TGTGCCATCAGTGAGTCCTTACAGGGGAGTGAAAAACTGTTTTTT
once,TRBJ1-5,TRBV10-3,TRBD1,CAISADRDDQPQHF,TGTGCCATCAGCGCTGACAGGGATGATCAGCCCCAGCATTTT
many,TRBJ1-4,TRBV5-1,NA,CASSQGNRGGASGEKLFF,TGCGCCAGCAGTCAAGGTAACCGCGGAGGGGCATCAGGGGAAAAACTGTTTTTT
NA,TRBJ1-2,TRBV4-3,NA,CASSQVAGTPPTYGYTF,TGCGCCAGCAGCCAAGTAGCCGGGACACCCCCTACTTATGGCTACACCTTC
few,TRBJ2-7,TRBV5-1,TRBD2,CASSLGGGSYEQYF,TGCGCCAGCAGCTTGGGGGGCGGGAGCTACGAGCAGTACTTC
NA,TRBJ2-4,TRBV7-3,TRBD1,CASSFAGTGGAENIQYF,TGTGCCAGCAGCTTCGCCGGGACAGGGGGCGCCGAAAACATTCAGTACTTC
NA,TRBJ1-2,TRBV5-1,NA,CASSLDKNYTF,TGCGCCAGCAGCTTGGATAAAAACTACACCTTC
NA,TRBJ2-7,TRBV9,NA,CASSVKRLPYEQYF,TGTGCCAGCAGCGTTAAAAGACTCCCCTACGAGCAGTACTTC
NA,TRBJ2-4,TRBV3-1/TRBV3-2,TRBD2,CASSRDLAATKNIQYF,TGTGCCAGCAGCCGGGATCTAGCGGCGACCAAAAACATTCAGTACTTC
NA,TRBJ2-1,TRBV18,TRBD1,CASSRPGTGGYNEQFF,TGTGCCAGCTCACGCCCCGGGACAGGGGGCTATAATGAGCAGTTCTTC
NA,TRBJ2-1,TRBV19,NA,CASSIGLAAYNEQFF,TGTGCCAGTAGTATCGGATTAGCGGCCTACAATGAGCAGTTCTTC
NA,TRBJ2-7,TRBV11-3,NA,CASSLAAGASYEQYF,TGTGCCAGCAGCTTAGCGGCGGGGGCCTCCTACGAGCAGTACTTC
few,TRBJ1-5,TRBV6-5,TRBD1,CASSTDRVQPQHF,TGTGCCAGCAGTACCGACAGGGTTCAGCCCCAGCATTTT
once,TRBJ1-5,TRBV11-2,NA,CASSEGGNQPQHF,TGTGCCAGCAGTGAAGGGGGTAATCAGCCCCAGCATTTT
NA,TRBJ1-4,TRBV23-1,NA,CASSHLIPRVTNEKLFF,TGCGCCAGCAGTCATCTTATTCCCCGGGTAACTAATGAAAAACTGTTTTTT
NA,TRBJ2-7,TRBV18,TRBD1,CASSSGQGLGEQYF,TGTGCCAGCTCATCCGGACAGGGGCTAGGCGAGCAGTACTTC
NA,TRBJ1-1,TRBV7-9,NA,CASSPPYRTSPVEAFF,TGTGCCAGCAGCCCCCCATATAGGACTTCTCCCGTTGAAGCTTTCTTT
NA,TRBJ1-2,TRBV5-1,NA,CASSLDRAGDGYTF,TGCGCCAGCAGCTTGGACAGGGCGGGCGATGGCTACACCTTC
NA,TRBJ1-5,TRBV2,TRBD1,CASNTGDQPQHF,TGTGCCAGCAATACAGGGGACCAGCCCCAGCATTTT
NA,TRBJ2-1,TRBV27,TRBD2,CASSLGLAVYNEQFF,TGTGCCAGCAGTCTCGGACTAGCGGTGTACAATGAGCAGTTCTTC
NA,TRBJ2-1,TRBV13,NA,CASSLDWNEQFF,TGTGCCAGCAGCTTAGACTGGAATGAGCAGTTCTTC
NA,TRBJ2-4,TRBV28,TRBD2,CASSQGGASKNIQYF,TGTGCCAGCAGCCAGGGAGGGGCATCCAAAAACATTCAGTACTTC
NA,TRBJ1-2,TRBV29-1,TRBD1,CSAQGQGLGYGYTF,TGCAGCGCACAAGGACAGGGGCTTGGCTATGGCTACACCTTC
NA,TRBJ2-5,TRBV11-1,TRBD2,CASSFGTRETQYF,TGTGCCAGCAGCTTCGGGACTAGAGAGACCCAGTACTTC
few,TRBJ1-6,TRBV3-1/TRBV3-2,NA,CASSQVVNSPLHF,TGTGCCAGCAGCCAAGTCGTCAATTCACCCCTCCACTTT
NA,TRBJ2-5,TRBV30,TRBD2,CAWSVQWLAGGRETQYF,TGTGCCTGGAGCGTACAATGGCTAGCGGGAGGACGAGAGACCCAGTACTTC
NA,TRBJ2-2,TRBV7-9,NA,CASSHRVGELFF,TGTGCCAGCAGCCACAGGGTCGGGGAGCTGTTTTTT
NA,TRBJ2-7,TRBV9,NA,CASFAADREEQYF,TGTGCCAGCTTCGCAGCGGACCGGGAGGAGCAGTACTTC
NA,TRBJ2-7,TRBV27,NA,CASSLSAGLASYEQYF,TGTGCCAGCAGTTTATCCGCGGGACTCGCTTCCTACGAGCAGTACTTC
NA,TRBJ2-4,TRBV7-2,TRBD1,CASSLVPGQGGNIQYF,TGTGCCAGCAGCTTAGTACCGGGACAGGGCGGTAACATTCAGTACTTC
NA,TRBJ2-3,TRBV5-8,TRBD2,CASSRTSKDTQYF,TGTGCCAGCAGCCGGACTAGCAAGGATACGCAGTATTTT
NA,TRBJ1-5,TRBV24-1,NA,CATSDFLTLGRPNQPQHF,TGTGCCACCAGTGATTTTCTTACCCTGGGCCGGCCCAATCAGCCCCAGCATTTT
NA,TRBJ2-4,TRBV19,NA,CASRDRLAKNIQYF,TGTGCCAGTAGGGACAGACTAGCCAAAAACATTCAGTACTTC
NA,TRBJ2-7,TRBV12-5,TRBD2,CASGLDEPSGSWYEQYF,TGTGCTAGTGGTTTGGACGAACCTAGCGGGAGTTGGTACGAGCAGTACTTC